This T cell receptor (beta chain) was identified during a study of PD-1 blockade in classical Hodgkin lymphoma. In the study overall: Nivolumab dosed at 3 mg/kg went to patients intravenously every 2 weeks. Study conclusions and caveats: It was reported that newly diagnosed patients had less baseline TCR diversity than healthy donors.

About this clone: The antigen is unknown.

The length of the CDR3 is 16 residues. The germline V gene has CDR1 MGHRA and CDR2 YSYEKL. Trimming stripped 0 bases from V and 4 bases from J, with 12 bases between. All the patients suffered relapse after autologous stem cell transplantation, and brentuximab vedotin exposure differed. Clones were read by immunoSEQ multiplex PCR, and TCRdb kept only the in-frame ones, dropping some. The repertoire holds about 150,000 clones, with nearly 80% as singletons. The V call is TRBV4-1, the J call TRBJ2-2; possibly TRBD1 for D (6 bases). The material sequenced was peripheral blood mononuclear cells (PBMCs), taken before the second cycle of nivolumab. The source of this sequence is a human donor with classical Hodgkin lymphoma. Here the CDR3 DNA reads TGCGCCAGCAGCCAAGATCGCCAGGGGATCACCGGGGAGCTGTTTTTT. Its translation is CASSQDRQGITGELFF.